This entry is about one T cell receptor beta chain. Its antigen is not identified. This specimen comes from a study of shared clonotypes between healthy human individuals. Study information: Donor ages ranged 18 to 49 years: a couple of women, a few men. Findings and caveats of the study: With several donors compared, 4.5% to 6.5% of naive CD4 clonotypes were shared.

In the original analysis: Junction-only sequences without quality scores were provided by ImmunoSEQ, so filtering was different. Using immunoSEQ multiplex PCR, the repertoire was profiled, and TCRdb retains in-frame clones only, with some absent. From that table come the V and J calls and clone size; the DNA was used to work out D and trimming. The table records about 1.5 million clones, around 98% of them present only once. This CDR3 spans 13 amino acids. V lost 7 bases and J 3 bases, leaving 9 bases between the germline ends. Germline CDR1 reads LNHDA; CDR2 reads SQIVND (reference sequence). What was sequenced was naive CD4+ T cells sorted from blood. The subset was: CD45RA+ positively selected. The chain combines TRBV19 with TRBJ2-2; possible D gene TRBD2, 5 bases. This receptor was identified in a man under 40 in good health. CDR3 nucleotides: TGTGCCAGTACCCTCGGGGACACCGGGGAGCTGTTTTTT. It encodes CASTLGDTGELFF.